The clone carrying this T cell receptor (beta chain) occurred a few times. This record comes from a study of blood T cell repertoires in COVID-19. The repertoire was sequenced with immunoSEQ multiplex PCR; TCRdb's copy has only in-frame clones and lacks some. Of 150,000 to 200,000 clones in the sample, around four fifths were seen once. Enrolled during active infection, Seattle patients were then followed longitudinally. The TCR originated in a woman of 80 years or more with COVID-19, enrolled during active disease. Sequencing was done on a sample of peripheral blood.

The CDR3 sequence: CASSTGGYDTGELFF. The CDR3 DNA is TGTGCCAGCAGCACAGGGGGGTACGACACCGGGGAGCTGTTTTTT. The rearrangement joins TRBV5-4 to TRBJ2-2; TRBD1 agrees at 8 bases. The CDR3 has 15 residues. Germline V gene data show CDR1 as SGHNT and CDR2 as YYREEE (reference sequence). V was pared by 4 bases and J by 3 bases, with 5 bases of the junction left unmatched.